Sequencing of this TCR beta chain was carried out in a study of metastatic and nonmetastatic thyroid tumors. Across the study: Peripheral blood and tumor or nodule samples from malignant and benign thyroid patients were compared. Study-level results: The study reportedly found significantly higher TCR beta diversity in malignant thyroid tumors than benign nodules, in blood and tumor.

No treatment of any kind had been given to any patient before thyroid surgery. V shed 3 bases and J shed 2 bases, with 16 bases lying between them. Per germline, CDR1 GTSNPN and CDR2 SVGIG (reference sequence). The CDR3 runs to 15 residues. This clone was observed many times. As yet, its antigen is unknown. TCRdb reanalyzed the PCR reads via MiXCR. The table includes about 90,000 clones, roughly 8.6% detected once. The chain uses TRBV30 and TRBJ1-2; no clear D. The TCR comes from a female donor with papillary thyroid cancer or a benign thyroid nodule (not recorded which). Some clones in this sample may be carry-over from other donors' samples. Sequencing used blood. The CDR3 loop reads CAWSQSTAGNYGYTF. The CDR3 nucleotides read TGTGCCTGGAGCCAATCTACCGCGGGGAACTATGGCTACACCTTC.